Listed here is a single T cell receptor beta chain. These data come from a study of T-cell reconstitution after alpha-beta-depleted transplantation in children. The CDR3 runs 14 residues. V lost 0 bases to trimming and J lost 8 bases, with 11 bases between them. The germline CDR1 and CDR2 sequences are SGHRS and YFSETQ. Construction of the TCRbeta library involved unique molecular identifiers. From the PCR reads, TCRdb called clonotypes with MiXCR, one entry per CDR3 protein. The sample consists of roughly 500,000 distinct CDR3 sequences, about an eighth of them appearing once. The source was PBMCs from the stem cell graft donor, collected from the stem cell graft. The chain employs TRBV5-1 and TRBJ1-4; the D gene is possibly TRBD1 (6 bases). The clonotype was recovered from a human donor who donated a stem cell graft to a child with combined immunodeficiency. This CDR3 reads CASSLEQGWEKLFF. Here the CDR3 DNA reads TGCGCCAGCAGCTTGGAACAGGGTTGGGAAAAACTGTTTTTT.